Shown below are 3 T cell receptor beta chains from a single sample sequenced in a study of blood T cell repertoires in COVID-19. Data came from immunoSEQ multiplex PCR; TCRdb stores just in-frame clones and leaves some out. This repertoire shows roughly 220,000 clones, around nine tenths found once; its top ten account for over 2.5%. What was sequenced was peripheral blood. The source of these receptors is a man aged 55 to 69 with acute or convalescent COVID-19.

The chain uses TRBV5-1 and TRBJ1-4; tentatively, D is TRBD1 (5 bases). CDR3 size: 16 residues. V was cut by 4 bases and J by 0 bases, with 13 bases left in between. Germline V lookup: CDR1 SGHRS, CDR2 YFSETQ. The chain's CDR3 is CASSPGTGATNEKLFF. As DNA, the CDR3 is TGCGCCAGCAGCCCCGGGACGGGAGCAACTAATGAAAAACTGTTTTTT.

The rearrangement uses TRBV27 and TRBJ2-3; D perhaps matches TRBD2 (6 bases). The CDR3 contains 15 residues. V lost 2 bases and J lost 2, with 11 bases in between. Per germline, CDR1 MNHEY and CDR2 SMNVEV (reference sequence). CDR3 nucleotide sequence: TGTGCCAGCAGTTTAAGGGCGGGGCCCACAGATACGCAGTATTTT. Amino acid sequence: CASSLRAGPTDTQYF.

The CDR3 reads CASSQDPPTGGETQYF. For the CDR3, the DNA is TGTGCCAGCAGCCAAGATCCCCCCACAGGGGGAGAGACCCAGTACTTC. The rearrangement uses TRBV3-1 (or the pseudogene TRBV3-2) and TRBJ2-5; TRBD1 aligns across 8 bases. Germline V CDR1 and CDR2: LGHDT, YNNKEL (reference sequence). CDR3 size: 16 residues. J gave up 4 bases and V 0 bases, and 7 bases lay outside the gene matches.